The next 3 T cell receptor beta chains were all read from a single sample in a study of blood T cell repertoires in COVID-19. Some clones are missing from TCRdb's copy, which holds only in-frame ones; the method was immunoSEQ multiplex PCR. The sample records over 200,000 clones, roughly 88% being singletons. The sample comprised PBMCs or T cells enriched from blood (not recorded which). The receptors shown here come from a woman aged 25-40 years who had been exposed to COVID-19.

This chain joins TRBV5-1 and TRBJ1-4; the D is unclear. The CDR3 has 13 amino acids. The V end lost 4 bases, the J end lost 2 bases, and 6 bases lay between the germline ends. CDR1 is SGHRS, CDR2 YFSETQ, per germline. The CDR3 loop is CASSPGTNEKLFF. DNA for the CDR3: TGCGCCAGCAGCCCGGGGACTAATGAAAAACTGTTTTTT.

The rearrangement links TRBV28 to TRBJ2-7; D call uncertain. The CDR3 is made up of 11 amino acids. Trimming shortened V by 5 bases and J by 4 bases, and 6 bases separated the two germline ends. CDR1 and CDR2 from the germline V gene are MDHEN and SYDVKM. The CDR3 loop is CASSLTYEQYF. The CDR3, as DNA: TGTGCCAGCAGTCTCACTTACGAGCAGTACTTC.

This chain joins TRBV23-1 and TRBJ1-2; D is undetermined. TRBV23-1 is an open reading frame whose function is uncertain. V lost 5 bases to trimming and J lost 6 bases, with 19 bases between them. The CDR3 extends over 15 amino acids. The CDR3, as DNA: TGCGCCAGCAGTTCCGAGCGCAAGGCGCCCAATGGCTACACCTTC. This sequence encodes CASSSERKAPNGYTF.